This is a list of T cell receptor beta chains from one sample in a study of blood T cells in healthy people across ages. TCRdb redid the calling of the 5' RACE reads with MiXCR, one entry per CDR3 protein. Among around 800,000 distinct CDR3 sequences listed, roughly 25% were seen once. These data were also reused for a study on T cells of mothers and their children.

The sequencing sample was made of blood. The receptors stem from a boy aged 10-17 years in good health. Each CDR3 is given with its conserved first and last residue. The D gene is left open where the match is weak. For some rows the clone size is stated as once, few or many, or as a class when expanded; others skip it.

v_call,clone_size,d_call,j_call,cdr3_aa,cdr3_nt
TRBV2,.,TRBD2,TRBJ2-1,CASSKRGPSYNEQFF,TGTGCCAGCAGCAAGCGGGGGCCGTCCTACAATGAGCAGTTCTTC
TRBV11-2,.,.,TRBJ2-5,CANSLAPVSETQYF,TGTGCCAACAGCTTAGCTCCGGTTTCGGAGACCCAGTACTTC
TRBV5-1,few,TRBD2,TRBJ2-1,CASSSPASGGAYNEQFF,TGCGCCAGCAGCAGCCCAGCTAGCGGGGGGGCCTACAATGAGCAGTTCTTC
TRBV12-3/TRBV12-4,.,TRBD1,TRBJ2-6,CASRLTGGSGANVLTF,TGTGCCAGCAGGTTGACAGGGGGCTCCGGGGCCAACGTCCTGACTTTC
TRBV4-1,.,TRBD1,TRBJ2-7,CASSQKPGQGIYYEQYF,TGCGCCAGCAGCCAAAAACCAGGACAGGGGATCTACTACGAGCAGTACTTC
TRBV9,many,TRBD1,TRBJ2-5,CASSVRGETQYF,TGTGCCAGCAGCGTCAGGGGGGAGACCCAGTACTTC
TRBV10-3,few,TRBD1,TRBJ1-1,CATQGGNTEAFF,TGTGCCACCCAGGGGGGGAACACTGAAGCTTTCTTT
TRBV19,few,.,TRBJ1-5,CAIAGTVFQPQHF,TGTGCCATCGCCGGGACGGTGTTTCAGCCCCAGCATTTT
TRBV12-3/TRBV12-4,.,.,TRBJ2-5,CASRQLVAETQYF,TGTGCCAGCAGACAACTAGTCGCCGAGACCCAGTACTTC
TRBV29-1,few,.,TRBJ2-3,CSVGVGLSSTDTQYF,TGCAGCGTTGGAGTTGGTTTATCTAGCACAGATACGCAGTATTTT
TRBV5-1,.,TRBD1,TRBJ1-1,CASSLNLLMGQAGIAFF,TGCGCCAGCAGCCTAAACCTATTAATGGGACAGGCCGGGATTGCTTTCTTT
TRBV12-3/TRBV12-4,.,.,TRBJ2-5,CTSSLSAGETQYF,TGTACCAGCAGTCTTTCGGCAGGCGAGACCCAGTACTTC
TRBV7-9,.,.,TRBJ2-5,CASSLDTPLQAQYF,TGTGCCAGCAGCTTAGATACCCCTTTACAGGCCCAGTACTTC
TRBV3-1,.,.,TRBJ1-2,CASSRGDKGYGYTF,TGTGCCAGCAGCCGAGGAGATAAAGGGTATGGCTACACCTTC
TRBV7-3,.,TRBD2,TRBJ2-1,CASSLTAGGKNEQFF,TGTGCCAGCAGCTTAACAGCGGGGGGTAAAAATGAGCAGTTCTTC
TRBV4-1,few,TRBD1,TRBJ1-2,CASSLGQGRNYGYTF,TGCGCCAGCAGCCTGGGACAGGGGCGTAACTATGGCTACACCTTC
TRBV10-3,.,.,TRBJ2-7,CAITPGLYYEQYF,TGTGCCATCACCCCGGGACTTTATTACGAGCAGTACTTC
TRBV12-3/TRBV12-4,.,.,TRBJ1-6,CASRGPSNSPLHF,TGTGCCAGCCGGGGACCTTCGAATTCACCCCTCCACTTT
TRBV24-1,.,.,TRBJ2-1,CATSDLAGGHNEQFF,TGTGCCACCAGTGATTTGGCAGGGGGGCACAATGAGCAGTTCTTC
TRBV6-7,few,.,TRBJ2-4,CASSCARALAKNIQYF,TGTGCCAGCAGTTGCGCCAGAGCTCTAGCCAAAAACATTCAGTACTTC
TRBV4-1,.,TRBD1,TRBJ1-5,CASSQGRARGTNQPQHF,TGCGCCAGCAGCCAAGGAAGGGCCAGGGGGACGAATCAGCCCCAGCATTTT
TRBV14,.,.,TRBJ2-1,CASSQGGHPYNEQFF,TGTGCCAGCAGCCAGGGCGGGCATCCCTACAATGAGCAGTTCTTC
TRBV6-5,.,TRBD1,TRBJ2-7,CASGTGGDYEQYF,TGTGCCAGCGGGACAGGGGGGGACTACGAGCAGTACTTC
TRBV11-2,.,.,TRBJ1-1,CASSSTGHTEAFF,TGTGCCAGCAGCTCAACAGGGCACACTGAAGCTTTCTTT
TRBV11-2,.,.,TRBJ1-2,CATVDGSFGYTF,TGTGCCACCGTCGACGGGAGCTTTGGCTACACCTTC
TRBV27,few,.,TRBJ1-1,CASRSGGERAFF,TGTGCCAGCAGAAGTGGGGGGGAGAGGGCTTTCTTT
TRBV12-3/TRBV12-4,few,.,TRBJ1-4,CASTRRGKLFF,TGTGCCAGCACCCGACGGGGGAAACTGTTTTTT
TRBV2,many,TRBD1,TRBJ2-7,CASRAGTGVYEQYF,TGTGCCAGCAGGGCCGGGACAGGGGTCTACGAGCAGTACTTC
TRBV27,.,TRBD2,TRBJ2-5,CASSSRGTSRETQYF,TGTGCCAGCAGTTCCCGCGGGACTAGCAGAGAGACCCAGTACTTC